The clone carrying this T cell receptor (beta chain) was counted a single time. What it recognizes is unknown. The data originate from a study of T cells after posttransplantation cyclophosphamide. General study findings and limits: Recipient CMV seropositivity and CMV reactivation strongly tracked TRB clonality.

The CDR3 length is 15 residues. CDR1 and CDR2 (germline): SGHRS, YFSETQ. V was shortened by 1 base and J by 7 bases, with 15 bases between the two germline ends. Some clones are missing from TCRdb's copy, which holds only in-frame ones; the method was immunoSEQ multiplex PCR. The sample lists some 19,000 clones; roughly nine tenths were seen once. Methotrexate plus calcineurin inhibitor accompanied controls' myeloablative marrow transplants; sampling was 1 year later. The rearrangement uses TRBV5-1 and TRBJ1-5, with a weak D call TRBD1 (5 bases). The sequence derives from a female patient aged 25-40 years who received an allogeneic stem cell transplant from an unrelated donor, was CMV-positive, and had acute and chronic GVHD. These T cells may partly come from the graft donor. The material sequenced was PBMCs, taken approximately 370 days after allogeneic stem cell transplant with calcineurin inhibitor and methotrexate. DNA of the CDR3: TGCGCCAGCAGCTTGACAACAGGTCAAGGACAGCCCCAGCATTTT. This sequence encodes CASSLTTGQGQPQHF.